This record concerns one TCR beta chain sequence. Authors' data handling: Using reference gene primer amplification, nucleated cell counts were estimated. Sequenced by immunoSEQ multiplex PCR; TCRdb stores in-frame clones only, minus some. V and J calls and clone size are as listed in that table; D and trimming were resolved from the DNA. Among under 150,000 clones listed, more than 70% were seen once. The CDR3 has 15 amino acids. In germline, CDR1 is KGHSH, CDR2 LQKENI. V was cut by 4 bases and J by 3 bases, with 16 bases left in between. This entry is derived from a study of blood T cell repertoires in COVID-19. Study information: Specimens from acute and convalescent COVID-19 originated in the United States, Italy and Spain. PBMCs, B-cell-depleted T cells, or T cells provided the cDNA or gDNA that made up the material.

Sequenced: peripheral blood. The clonotype comes from a human donor in a cohort sampled during active COVID-19. V and J are TRBV18 and TRBJ2-7; perhaps TRBD2 as D (7 bases). The CDR3 reads CASSLSGTLRYEQYF. DNA for the CDR3: TGTGCCAGCTCACTAAGCGGGACACTTCGCTACGAGCAGTACTTC.